This TCR beta chain was found in a study of control samples from healthy donors and cancer patients (dated by TCRdb to between 2020 and 2021). The library was prepared using the immunoSEQ multiplex PCR assay. The table was pulled from immuneACCESS by TCRdb, which kept in-frame rearrangements only. Such tables lose some clones; where checked, under half of the loss comes from unresolved V genes, and the rest has no known cause. A total of roughly 140,000 clones appear in this sample, around nine tenths of them only once. Over 4% of the sample belongs to the ten largest clones. The CDR3 has 15 amino acids, counting the end cysteine and phenylalanine. Left in the record is the CDR3 DNA by itself, 45 bases read in frame from the first base. For CDR1 and CDR2, the germline V gene lists SGHTA and FQGNSA. V is pared back by 0 bases and J by 4 bases, with 13 bases lying between the germline termini. On this clone: Its binding antigen is unknown. The input lacks base qualities; no much larger clone sits a single base away.

The chain is assembled from TRBV7-2 and TRBJ2-7; the D segment may tentatively be TRBD1 or TRBD2, each giving 6 matched bases. The sample taken for sequencing was blood. The sequence came from a man younger than 40 in good health. The CDR3 loop reads CASSLAWQGRYEQYF. In nucleotide form, the sequence is TGTGCCAGCAGCTTAGCATGGCAGGGGAGGTACGAGCAGTACTTC.